The sequence of this TCR beta chain was determined in a study of blood T cell repertoires in COVID-19. Overall study context: The origin of the acute and convalescent COVID-19 samples was the United States, Italy and Spain. In each case, the material was cDNA or gDNA derived from T cells, B-cell-depleted T cells, or PBMCs.

Germline V gene lookup returns CDR1 SGHTA and CDR2 FQGTGA. V lost 9 bases, J lost 5 bases, and 19 bases lay in between. CDR3 length: 15 amino acids. As originally analysed: Reference gene primer amplification gave estimated nucleated cell counts. The data were produced by immunoSEQ multiplex PCR, yet TCRdb's version contains in-frame clones alone and is incomplete. V, J and clone size are taken as reported in that table, and D and trimming were inferred from the DNA itself. The table has 450,000 to 500,000 clones, roughly 85% seen once. Sequencing was carried out using peripheral blood. The clonotype was recovered from a human donor in a cohort sampled during active COVID-19. The chain has TRBV7-3 and TRBJ2-2; perhaps TRBD2 as D (5 bases). CDR3 in DNA: TGTGCCAGTGAGGGAAGGGCGGGTCGAACCGGGGAGCTGTTTTTT. Translating it yields CASEGRAGRTGELFF.